These T cell receptor beta chains were read from a single sample in a study of blood T cell repertoires in COVID-19. The data were produced by immunoSEQ multiplex PCR, yet TCRdb's version contains in-frame clones alone and is incomplete. The table shows roughly 230,000 clones, with around 90% occurring only once. Specimen: peripheral blood. The origin of the receptors is a woman in her fifties or sixties with COVID-19, enrolled during active disease. Both conserved end residues are part of each CDR3. Fields, in order: J gene, D gene, V gene, clone size, CDR3 protein, CDR3 DNA. D genes are given only for firm matches. Clone size is stated in some rows and not others, as once, few, many or a class when expanded.

j_call: TRBJ1-1; d_call: NA; v_call: TRBV5-1; clone_size: NA; cdr3_aa: CASSSTGTLNTEAFF; cdr3_nt: TGCGCCAGCAGCTCGACCGGGACATTGAACACTGAAGCTTTCTTT
j_call: TRBJ1-3; d_call: NA; v_call: TRBV7-9; clone_size: few; cdr3_aa: CASSLGESFSGNTIYF; cdr3_nt: TGTGCCAGCAGCTTAGGCGAGAGCTTCTCTGGAAACACCATATATTTT
j_call: TRBJ1-6; d_call: NA; v_call: TRBV19; clone_size: NA; cdr3_aa: CASRKGDGGHSPLHF; cdr3_nt: TGTGCCAGTAGAAAAGGTGATGGGGGCCATTCACCCCTCCACTTT
j_call: TRBJ1-1; d_call: NA; v_call: TRBV5-1; clone_size: NA; cdr3_aa: CASSFGRGRMNTEAFF; cdr3_nt: TGCGCCAGCAGCTTTGGTAGGGGCCGGATGAACACTGAAGCTTTCTTT
j_call: TRBJ1-2; d_call: NA; v_call: TRBV27; clone_size: NA; cdr3_aa: CASRDDRLYGYTF; cdr3_nt: TGTGCCAGCAGGGACGACAGGCTATATGGCTACACCTTC
j_call: TRBJ1-5; d_call: NA; v_call: TRBV30; clone_size: NA; cdr3_aa: CACSQASRNQPQHF; cdr3_nt: TGTGCCTGCTCCCAGGCCAGTCGCAATCAGCCCCAGCATTTT
j_call: TRBJ1-1; d_call: TRBD1; v_call: TRBV7-9; clone_size: NA; cdr3_aa: CASSFGTENTEAFF; cdr3_nt: TGTGCCAGCAGCTTCGGGACAGAGAACACTGAAGCTTTCTTT
j_call: TRBJ2-7; d_call: TRBD2; v_call: TRBV9; clone_size: NA; cdr3_aa: CASSVPYSGTTSYEQYF; cdr3_nt: TGTGCCAGCAGCGTTCCCTATAGCGGGACGACCTCCTACGAGCAGTACTTC
j_call: TRBJ2-2; d_call: TRBD1; v_call: TRBV4-1; clone_size: NA; cdr3_aa: CASRDRGRTGELFF; cdr3_nt: TGCGCCAGCAGGGACAGGGGGCGGACCGGGGAGCTGTTTTTT
j_call: TRBJ2-5; d_call: TRBD2; v_call: TRBV7-3; clone_size: NA; cdr3_aa: CASSLPDGGAETQYF; cdr3_nt: TGTGCCAGCAGCTTACCGGACGGGGGGGCAGAGACCCAGTACTTC
j_call: TRBJ1-2; d_call: NA; v_call: TRBV2; clone_size: NA; cdr3_aa: CASSTGYYGYTF; cdr3_nt: TGTGCCAGCAGCACAGGCTACTATGGCTACACCTTC
j_call: TRBJ1-4; d_call: NA; v_call: TRBV19; clone_size: NA; cdr3_aa: CASSFSPPGISEKLFF; cdr3_nt: TGTGCCAGTAGTTTTTCCCCGCCAGGGATTAGTGAAAAACTGTTTTTT
j_call: TRBJ1-1; d_call: NA; v_call: TRBV25-1; clone_size: few; cdr3_aa: CASRGEYGQTMNTEAFF; cdr3_nt: TGTGCCAGCAGAGGGGAATACGGACAGACCATGAACACTGAAGCTTTCTTT
j_call: TRBJ1-1; d_call: TRBD1; v_call: TRBV19; clone_size: NA; cdr3_aa: CASSMGQGFSEAFF; cdr3_nt: TGTGCCAGTAGTATGGGACAGGGCTTTAGTGAAGCTTTCTTT
j_call: TRBJ1-1; d_call: NA; v_call: TRBV4-3; clone_size: NA; cdr3_aa: CASSQDTARGTEAFF; cdr3_nt: TGCGCCAGCAGCCAAGATACAGCGCGAGGGACTGAAGCTTTCTTT
j_call: TRBJ1-2; d_call: NA; v_call: TRBV19; clone_size: NA; cdr3_aa: CASNDPRDSIYGYTF; cdr3_nt: TGTGCCAGTAACGATCCTCGGGACTCTATCTATGGCTACACCTTC
j_call: TRBJ2-7; d_call: TRBD1; v_call: TRBV4-1; clone_size: NA; cdr3_aa: CASSPGQGGSYEQYF; cdr3_nt: TGCGCCAGCAGCCCGGGACAGGGGGGCTCCTACGAGCAGTACTTC
j_call: TRBJ1-5; d_call: TRBD1; v_call: TRBV5-1; clone_size: NA; cdr3_aa: CASSFGTGLKEPQHF; cdr3_nt: TGCGCCAGCAGCTTCGGGACAGGGCTTAAGGAGCCCCAGCATTTT
j_call: TRBJ1-2; d_call: TRBD1; v_call: TRBV9; clone_size: NA; cdr3_aa: CASSQGGSSGYTF; cdr3_nt: TGTGCCAGCAGTCAAGGGGGCAGCTCTGGCTACACCTTC
j_call: TRBJ1-1; d_call: NA; v_call: TRBV19; clone_size: NA; cdr3_aa: CASSIGPRGRHTEAFF; cdr3_nt: TGTGCCAGTAGTATAGGCCCCAGGGGAAGGCACACTGAAGCTTTCTTT
j_call: TRBJ2-1; d_call: NA; v_call: TRBV18; clone_size: NA; cdr3_aa: CASSALSGGQQYNEQFF; cdr3_nt: TGTGCCAGCTCCGCCCTTTCCGGGGGACAGCAATACAATGAGCAGTTCTTC
j_call: TRBJ2-7; d_call: TRBD1; v_call: TRBV6-5; clone_size: NA; cdr3_aa: CASSYPDRGSYEQYF; cdr3_nt: TGTGCCAGCAGTTACCCGGACAGGGGTTCCTACGAGCAGTACTTC
j_call: TRBJ1-1; d_call: NA; v_call: TRBV7-9; clone_size: NA; cdr3_aa: CASSWLTGNTEAFF; cdr3_nt: TGTGCCAGCAGCTGGCTAACAGGGAACACTGAAGCTTTCTTT
j_call: TRBJ1-6; d_call: NA; v_call: TRBV7-6; clone_size: once; cdr3_aa: CASSLQVPRYNSPLHF; cdr3_nt: TGTGCCAGCAGCTTACAGGTTCCACGGTATAATTCACCCCTCCACTTT
j_call: TRBJ2-7; d_call: NA; v_call: TRBV6-5; clone_size: NA; cdr3_aa: CASRRREYEQYF; cdr3_nt: TGTGCCAGCAGGAGAAGGGAGTACGAGCAGTACTTC
j_call: TRBJ2-1; d_call: TRBD1; v_call: TRBV6-5; clone_size: NA; cdr3_aa: CASSYSGQGDREQFF; cdr3_nt: TGTGCCAGCAGTTACTCGGGACAGGGGGATAGGGAGCAGTTCTTC
j_call: TRBJ1-1; d_call: TRBD1; v_call: TRBV7-2; clone_size: NA; cdr3_aa: CASSSEGTEPFF; cdr3_nt: TGTGCCAGCAGCTCGGAAGGGACAGAACCTTTCTTT
j_call: TRBJ2-1; d_call: TRBD2; v_call: TRBV7-2; clone_size: NA; cdr3_aa: CASSLGSGLAVRNEQFF; cdr3_nt: TGTGCCAGCAGCTTAGGGAGCGGGCTAGCGGTGAGGAATGAGCAGTTCTTC
j_call: TRBJ2-1; d_call: TRBD1; v_call: TRBV2; clone_size: NA; cdr3_aa: CASTPRGRNNEQFF; cdr3_nt: TGTGCCAGCACCCCCAGGGGGCGCAACAATGAGCAGTTCTTC
j_call: TRBJ1-2; d_call: NA; v_call: TRBV3-1/TRBV3-2; clone_size: NA; cdr3_aa: CASRATASYGYTF; cdr3_nt: TGTGCCAGCAGGGCAACAGCTTCATATGGCTACACCTTC